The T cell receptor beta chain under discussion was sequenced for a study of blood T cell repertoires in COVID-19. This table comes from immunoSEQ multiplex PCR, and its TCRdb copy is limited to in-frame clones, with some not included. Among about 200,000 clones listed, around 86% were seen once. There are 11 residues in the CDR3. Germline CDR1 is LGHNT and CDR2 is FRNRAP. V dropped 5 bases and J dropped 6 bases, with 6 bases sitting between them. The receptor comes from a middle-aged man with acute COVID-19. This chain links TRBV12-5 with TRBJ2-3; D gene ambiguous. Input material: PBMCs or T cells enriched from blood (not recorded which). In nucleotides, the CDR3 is TGTGCTAGTGGTGTCGTGGATACGCAGTATTTT. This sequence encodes CASGVVDTQYF.